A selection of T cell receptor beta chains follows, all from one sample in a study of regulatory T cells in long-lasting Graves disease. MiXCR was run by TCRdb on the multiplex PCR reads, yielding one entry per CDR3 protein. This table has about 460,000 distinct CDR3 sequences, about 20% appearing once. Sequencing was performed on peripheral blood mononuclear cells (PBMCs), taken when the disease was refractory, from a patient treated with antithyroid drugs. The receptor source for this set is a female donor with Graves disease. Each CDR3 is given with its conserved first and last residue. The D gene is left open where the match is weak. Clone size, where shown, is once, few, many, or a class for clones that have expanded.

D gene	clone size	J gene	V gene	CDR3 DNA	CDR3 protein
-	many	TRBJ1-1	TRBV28	TGTGCCAGCAGTCTACCGGGATTACCAGCTTTCTTT	CASSLPGLPAFF
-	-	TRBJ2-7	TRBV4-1	TGCGCCAGCAGCGAAGGAGGTTACTCCTACGAGCAGTACTTC	CASSEGGYSYEQYF
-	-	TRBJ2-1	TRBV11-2	TGTGCCAGCAGCTTTGATCCAGACCCTTACAATGAGCAGTTCTTC	CASSFDPDPYNEQFF
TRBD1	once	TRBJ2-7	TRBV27	TGTGCCAGCAGCCGCAAGCCCCCGGGACAGGAGGCCTACGAGCAGTACTTC	CASSRKPPGQEAYEQYF
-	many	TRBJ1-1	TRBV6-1	TGTGCCAGCATCGACAAATACACTGAAGCTTTCTTT	CASIDKYTEAFF
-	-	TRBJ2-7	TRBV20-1	TGCAGTGCTCCAACCAGGGTCTCCTACGAGCAGTACTTC	CSAPTRVSYEQYF
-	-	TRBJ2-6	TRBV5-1	TGCGCCAGCAGCCCGGCGACAGGATTCTCTGGGGCCAACGTCCTGACTTTC	CASSPATGFSGANVLTF
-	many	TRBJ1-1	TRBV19	TGTGCCAGTAACCAAAACAGGGTAAGATACACTGAAGCTTTCTTT	CASNQNRVRYTEAFF
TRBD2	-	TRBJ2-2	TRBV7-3	TGTGCCAGCAGCCAGGGACTAGCGGGACTCACCGGGGAGCTGTTTTTT	CASSQGLAGLTGELFF
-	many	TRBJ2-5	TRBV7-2	TGTGCCAGCAGCTTAACCCGGGAGACCCAGTACTTC	CASSLTRETQYF
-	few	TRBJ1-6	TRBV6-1	TGTGCCAGCAGTTCTGGACGCTCGGGGTATAATTCACCCCTCCACTTT	CASSSGRSGYNSPLHF
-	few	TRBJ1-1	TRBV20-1	TGCAGTGCTAGACAGGGGAGCACTGAAGCTTTCTTT	CSARQGSTEAFF
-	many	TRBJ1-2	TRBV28	TGTGCCAGCAGTTTGGACACCCACTATGGCTACACCTTC	CASSLDTHYGYTF
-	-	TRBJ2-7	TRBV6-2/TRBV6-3	TGTACCAGCAGTTCCACAGGGTCTAGCGACGAGCAGTACTTC	CTSSSTGSSDEQYF
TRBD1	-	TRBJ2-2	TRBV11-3	TGTGCCAGCAGCTTACAGGGACAGGACACCGGGGAGCTGTTTTTT	CASSLQGQDTGELFF
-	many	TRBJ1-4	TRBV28	TGTGCCAGCAGTCTCCAGGATTATAATGAAAAACTGTTTTTT	CASSLQDYNEKLFF
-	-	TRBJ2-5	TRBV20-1	TGCAGTACTAGAGATTCAAGGGCGGGGGAGACCCAGTACTTC	CSTRDSRAGETQYF
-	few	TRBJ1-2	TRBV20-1	TGCAGTGCTAGAGATCAGAACCGGGGTAGCTATGGCTACACCTTC	CSARDQNRGSYGYTF
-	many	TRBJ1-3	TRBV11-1	TGTGCCAGCAGCTTCGGCCCGGGATCCGGAAACACCATATATTTT	CASSFGPGSGNTIYF
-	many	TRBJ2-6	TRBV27	TGTGCCAGCAGGGGCAAGATCTCTGGGGCCAACGTCCTGACTTTC	CASRGKISGANVLTF
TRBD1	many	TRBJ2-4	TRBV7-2	TGTGCCGGAGCGGGGAAGGGGACAGGGGAAGGAAACATTCAGTACTTC	CAGAGKGTGEGNIQYF
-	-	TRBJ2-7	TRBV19	TGTGCCAGTAGTAGAGGAAATTACTACGAGCAGTACTTC	CASSRGNYYEQYF
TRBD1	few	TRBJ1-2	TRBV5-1	TGCGCCAGCAGTGCCGGGACAGGGGCCTATGGCTACACCTTC	CASSAGTGAYGYTF
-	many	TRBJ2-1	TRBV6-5	TGTGCCAGCAGTTACTCCGGGACTCCTAGCTCCTACAATGAGCAGTTCTTC	CASSYSGTPSSYNEQFF
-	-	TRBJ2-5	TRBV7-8	TGTGCCAGCAGCTTAGATCGCTGGAGAGAGACCCAGTACTTC	CASSLDRWRETQYF
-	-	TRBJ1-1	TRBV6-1	TGTGCCAGCAGGAAGAGGGGAGGAGACACTGAAGCTTTCTTT	CASRKRGGDTEAFF
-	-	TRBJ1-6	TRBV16	TGTGCCAGCAGCCAAAGGGGACGGGAAAATTCACCCCTCCACTTT	CASSQRGRENSPLHF
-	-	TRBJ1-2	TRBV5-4	TGTGCCAGCAGGGCCCGGGGGAGCTATGGCTACACCTTC	CASRARGSYGYTF
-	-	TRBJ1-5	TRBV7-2	TGTGCCAGCAGCAAACGAGAGGGGATAGTCCAGCCCCAGCATTTT	CASSKREGIVQPQHF
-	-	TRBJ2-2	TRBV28	TGTGCCAGCAGTGGACCCTTCCAGGGGAGCGGGGTCGGGGAGCTGTTTTTT	CASSGPFQGSGVGELFF
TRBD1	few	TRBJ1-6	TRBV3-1	TGTGCCAGCAGCATACAGACAGGGGGCTCTCCCCTCCACTTT	CASSIQTGGSPLHF
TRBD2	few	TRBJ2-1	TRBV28	TGTGCCAGCAGTTCCCCGCGCGGGGGGGCCGATGAGCAGTTCTTC	CASSSPRGGADEQFF
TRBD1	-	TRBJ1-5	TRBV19	TGTGCCAGTAGCCTCGACAGGGAGAGCAATCAGCCCCAGCATTTT	CASSLDRESNQPQHF
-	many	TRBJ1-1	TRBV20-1	TGCAGTGCTTACAGGAACACTGAAGCTTTCTTT	CSAYRNTEAFF
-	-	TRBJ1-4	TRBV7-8	TGTGCCAGCAGCCCGTTGACACTGGTTCATGAAAAACTGTTTTTT	CASSPLTLVHEKLFF
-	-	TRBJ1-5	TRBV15	TGTGCCACCAGCAGACCCTCCGAGGGGGGCGGGCGGGGGCAGCCCCAGCATTTT	CATSRPSEGGGRGQPQHF
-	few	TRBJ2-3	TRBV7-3	TGTGCCAGCAGCTTAAGGACGGGGGGCCCTATGGATACGCAGTATTTT	CASSLRTGGPMDTQYF
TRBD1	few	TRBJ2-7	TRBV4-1	TGCGCCAGCAGCCTCGCGGGACAGGGTATGGACGAGCAGTACTTC	CASSLAGQGMDEQYF
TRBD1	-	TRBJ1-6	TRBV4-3	TGCGCCAGCAGCCCCAAAACAGGGGCGGTCTATAATTCACCCCTCCACTTT	CASSPKTGAVYNSPLHF
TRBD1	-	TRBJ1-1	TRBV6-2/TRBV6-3	TGTGCCAGCAGTTACTCTCCGGGGACAGGGAGCAACACTGAAGCTTTCTTT	CASSYSPGTGSNTEAFF